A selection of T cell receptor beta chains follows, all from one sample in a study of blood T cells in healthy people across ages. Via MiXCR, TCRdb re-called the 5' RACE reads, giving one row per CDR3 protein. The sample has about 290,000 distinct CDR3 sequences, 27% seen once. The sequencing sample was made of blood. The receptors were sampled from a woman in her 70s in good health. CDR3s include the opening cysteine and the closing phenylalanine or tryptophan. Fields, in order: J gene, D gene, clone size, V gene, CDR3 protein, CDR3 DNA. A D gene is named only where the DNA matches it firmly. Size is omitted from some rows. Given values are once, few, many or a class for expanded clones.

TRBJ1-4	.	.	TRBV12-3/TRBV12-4	CASSLRGLRATNEKLFF	TGTGCCAGCAGTTTACGAGGGTTAAGGGCAACTAATGAAAAACTGTTTTTT
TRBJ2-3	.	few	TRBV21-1	CASSKPGPSTDTQYF	TGTGCCAGCAGCAAGCCGGGACCCAGCACAGATACGCAGTATTTT
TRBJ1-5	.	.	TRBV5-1	CASSQGGAQPQHF	TGCGCCAGCAGCCAAGGGGGAGCTCAGCCCCAGCATTTT
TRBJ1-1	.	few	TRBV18	CASSPGQGNEAFF	TGTGCCAGCTCACCGGGGCAGGGGAATGAAGCTTTCTTT
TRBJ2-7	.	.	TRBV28	CASSPRDGGLYEQYF	TGTGCCAGCAGTCCTAGGGACGGAGGTCTCTACGAGCAGTACTTC
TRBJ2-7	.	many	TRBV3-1	CASSLHPYEQYF	TGTGCCAGCAGCCTCCATCCGTACGAGCAGTACTTC
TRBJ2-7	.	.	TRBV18	CASSPGGLYEQYF	TGTGCCAGCTCACCAGGGGGGCTCTACGAGCAGTACTTC
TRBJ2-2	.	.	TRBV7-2	CASSLVSISGELFF	TGTGCCAGCAGCTTAGTTTCCATTTCCGGGGAGCTGTTTTTT
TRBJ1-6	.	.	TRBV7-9	CASSLAGEHSPLHF	TGTGCCAGCAGCTTAGCAGGGGAGCATTCACCCCTCCACTTT
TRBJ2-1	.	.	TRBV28	CASSLTYEQFF	TGTGCCAGCAGTTTAACCTATGAGCAGTTCTTC
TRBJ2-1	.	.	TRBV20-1	CSARDMNRANEQFF	TGCAGTGCTAGAGATATGAACAGGGCCAATGAGCAGTTCTTC
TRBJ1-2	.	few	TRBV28	CASSLILSGAQGYTF	TGTGCCAGCAGTTTAATATTATCGGGGGCGCAAGGCTACACCTTC
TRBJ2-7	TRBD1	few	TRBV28	CASSLTVGRTGRDEQYF	TGTGCCAGCAGTTTAACGGTCGGACGGACAGGGCGCGACGAGCAGTACTTC
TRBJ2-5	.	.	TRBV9	CASSVASGETQYF	TGTGCCAGCAGCGTAGCTTCGGGGGAGACCCAGTACTTC
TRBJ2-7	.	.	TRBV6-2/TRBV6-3	CASSLLAHEQYF	TGTGCCAGCAGTTTACTAGCACACGAGCAGTACTTC
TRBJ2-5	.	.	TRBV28	CASSLVANQETQYF	TGTGCCAGCAGTTTGGTGGCTAACCAAGAGACCCAGTACTTC
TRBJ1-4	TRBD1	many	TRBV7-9	CASSPGQGISATNEKLFF	TGTGCCAGCAGCCCTGGACAGGGGATTTCGGCAACTAATGAAAAACTGTTTTTT
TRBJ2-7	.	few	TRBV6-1	CASSEVSGYEQYF	TGTGCCAGCAGTGAAGTATCAGGCTACGAGCAGTACTTC
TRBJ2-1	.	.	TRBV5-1	CASSLTGEVTNEQFF	TGCGCCAGCAGCTTAACAGGGGAGGTAACCAATGAGCAGTTCTTC
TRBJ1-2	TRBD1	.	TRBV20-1	CSAIRTGNLNYGYTF	TGCAGTGCTATTCGGACAGGAAACCTCAACTATGGCTACACCTTC
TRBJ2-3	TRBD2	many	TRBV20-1	CSASLAGATDTQYF	TGCAGTGCCAGCCTAGCGGGGGCCACAGATACGCAGTATTTT
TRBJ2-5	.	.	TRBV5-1	CASSLRTVGSETQYF	TGCGCCAGCAGCTTGCGGACGGTGGGATCGGAGACCCAGTACTTC
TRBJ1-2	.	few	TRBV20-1	CSARGDGGSYTF	TGCAGTGCTAGGGGAGACGGTGGGAGCTACACCTTC
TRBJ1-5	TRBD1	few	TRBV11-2	CASSAGQGPSPQHF	TGTGCCAGCAGCGCCGGACAGGGACCGTCGCCCCAGCATTTT
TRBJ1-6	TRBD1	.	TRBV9	CASSATGTGTYNSPLHF	TGTGCCAGCAGCGCCACCGGGACAGGGACTTATAATTCACCCCTCCACTTT
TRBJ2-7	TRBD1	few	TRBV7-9	CASSLVRGQLYEQYF	TGTGCCAGCAGCTTAGTCAGGGGGCAGCTCTACGAGCAGTACTTC
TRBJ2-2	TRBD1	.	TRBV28	CASRTGGINTGELFF	TGTGCCAGCAGGACAGGGGGAATTAACACCGGGGAGCTGTTTTTT
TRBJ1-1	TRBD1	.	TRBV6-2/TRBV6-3	CASSYSDRGYTEAFF	TGTGCCAGCAGTTACTCCGACAGGGGTTATACTGAAGCTTTCTTT
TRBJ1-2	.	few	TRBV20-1	CSARDPGMEGYTF	TGCAGTGCTAGAGATCCAGGAATGGAGGGCTACACCTTC
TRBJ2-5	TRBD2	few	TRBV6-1	CAERHPSREIKETQYF	TGTGCCGAAAGACACCCTTCGCGGGAGATTAAAGAGACCCAGTACTTC
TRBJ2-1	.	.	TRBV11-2	CASSQSGSSYNEQFF	TGTGCCAGCAGCCAAAGCGGAAGCTCCTACAATGAGCAGTTCTTC
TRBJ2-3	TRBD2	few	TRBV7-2	CASSPSGVRTDTQYF	TGTGCCAGCAGCCCGAGCGGGGTTCGCACAGATACGCAGTATTTT
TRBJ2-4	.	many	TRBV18	CASSRMDTIKNIQYF	TGTGCCAGCTCACGGATGGACACGATCAAAAACATTCAGTACTTC
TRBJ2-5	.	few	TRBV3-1	CASSQDLSVGQCF	TGTGCCAGCAGCCAAGATCTGTCTGTCGGGCAGTGCTTC
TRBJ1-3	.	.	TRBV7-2	CASSLRRGENTIYF	TGTGCCAGCAGCTTACGGAGAGGGGAAAACACCATATATTTT
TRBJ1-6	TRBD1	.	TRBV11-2	CASRLVGTATSPLHF	TGTGCCAGCCGCTTGGTGGGGACAGCTACTTCACCCCTCCACTTT
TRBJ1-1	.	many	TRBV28	CASSLFGGEAFF	TGTGCCAGCAGTTTATTCGGGGGTGAAGCTTTCTTT
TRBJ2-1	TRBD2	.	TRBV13	CASSLTTSGRYNEQFF	TGTGCCAGCAGCTTGACGACTAGCGGGAGGTACAATGAGCAGTTCTTC
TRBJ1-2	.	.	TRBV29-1	CSVEDLSGNGYTF	TGCAGCGTTGAAGATCTTTCGGGAAATGGCTACACCTTC
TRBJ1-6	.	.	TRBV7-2	CASSSHPDSPLHF	TGTGCCAGCAGCTCCCACCCCGATTCACCCCTCCACTTT
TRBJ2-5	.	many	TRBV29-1	CSVERLIQETQYF	TGCAGCGTTGAGAGACTTATACAAGAGACCCAGTACTTC
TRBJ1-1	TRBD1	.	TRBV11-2	CASSPRQGKAFF	TGTGCCAGCAGTCCTCGACAGGGAAAAGCTTTCTTT
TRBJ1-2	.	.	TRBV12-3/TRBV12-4	CASSPRGSYGYTF	TGTGCCAGCAGCCCTCGGGGGAGCTATGGCTACACCTTC
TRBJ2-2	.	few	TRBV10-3	CAISERGLGTGELFF	TGTGCCATCAGTGAACGGGGGCTAGGAACCGGGGAGCTGTTTTTT
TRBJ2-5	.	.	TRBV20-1	CSARDRRRGAGETQYF	TGCAGTGCTAGAGATAGGCGCAGGGGCGCGGGAGAGACCCAGTACTTC
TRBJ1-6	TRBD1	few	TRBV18	CASSSGQGGYNSPLHF	TGTGCCAGCTCTTCAGGACAGGGAGGTTATAATTCACCCCTCCACTTT
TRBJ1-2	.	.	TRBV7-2	CASSLGGKTNYGYTF	TGTGCCAGCAGCTTAGGGGGGAAAACTAACTATGGCTACACCTTC
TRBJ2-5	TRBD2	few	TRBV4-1	CASSRLAGGRYEQYF	TGCGCCAGCAGCCGCCTAGCGGGAGGAAGGTACGAGCAGTACTTT
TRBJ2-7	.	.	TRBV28	CASSVTGGTYEQYF	TGTGCCAGCAGTGTGACAGGAGGGACCTACGAGCAGTACTTC
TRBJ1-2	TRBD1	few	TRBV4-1	CASRQTGGAFHGYTF	TGCGCCAGCAGACAAACAGGGGGCGCTTTCCATGGCTACACCTTC
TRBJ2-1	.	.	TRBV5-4	CASSLAVTPSSYNEQFF	TGTGCCAGCAGCTTGGCGGTGACCCCTTCCTCCTACAATGAGCAGTTCTTC